What follows describes a single TCR beta chain. This clone's antigen is unknown. No per-base quality is available; no much larger clone lies one base away. This specimen comes from a study of PD-1 blockade in classical Hodgkin lymphoma (dated by TCRdb to the early 2020s). Background for the entire study: Nivolumab dosing was 3 mg/kg intravenously every 2 weeks, continuing until either disease progression or unacceptable toxicity. To define a peripheral blood immune signature of response to PD-1 blockade in classical Hodgkin lymphoma, the study combined TCR beta sequencing with CyTOF. Points the paper makes about the study in general: Lower diversity was observed in patients in whom nivolumab was started less than 1 year after ASCT, and these patients were excluded from later analyses so that confounding by immune reconstitution would be avoided. CD4+ but not CD8+ TCR diversity rose significantly by C4D1 (p=0.0027 vs p=0.16), most apparent in complete responders (p=0.02). The study covered only a single clinical trial cohort, and the causes of the repertoire differences, possibly disease activity or prior therapy, were still not defined. Newly diagnosed patients were reported to have lower baseline TCR diversity than healthy donors, and relapsed/refractory patients were reported to have lower baseline TCR diversity still. Among trial patients, those achieving complete response had baseline diversity similar to that of newly diagnosed patients, while diversity was significantly lower in partial responders and progressors.

The Qiagen DNeasy kit was used to extract genomic DNA from unsorted PBMCs and from the negatively selected CD4+ and CD8+ fractions. TCR beta CDR3 regions were subjected to amplification by immunoSEQ multiplex PCR with primers that anneal to V and J segments. Amplification bias was minimized using a synthetic immune receptor repertoire, and residual bias was removed computationally after sequencing. On the authors' methods: Custom Python scripts were used to quantify repertoire diversity as the Shannon entropy index. Unsorted, CD4+ and CD8+ repertoires were analyzed separately, except in combined analyses where CD4+ and CD8+ sequences were merged in silico. A clone was considered expanded if an increase in frequency of at least 2-fold after treatment relative to C1D1 was found, and a pseudocount of 0.5 was applied to clones undetected at baseline. Clones with 0 or 1 copy at C1D1 were defined as singleton clones, while clones with 2 or more copies were defined as non-singleton clones. Clones expanded in unsorted samples were assigned a CD4+, CD8+ or unknown annotation through matching of protein sequences in sorted samples from the same patient. Diversity changes from C1D1 to C4D1 were tested in paired samples using Wilcoxon tests. The clones in this table, taken by TCRdb from immuneACCESS, are in-frame only. Not every clone is retained; where verified, under half of the shortfall comes from an unresolved V gene, and the cause of the rest is unknown. From that table come the V and J calls and clone size; the DNA was used to work out D and trimming. The sample data list 9,500 to 12,000 clones, and more than 75% of these were observed just once. 30% of the sample is held by the ten biggest clonotypes.

The CDR3 runs 13 residues from the cysteine to the phenylalanine. Only the CDR3 part of the read is kept: 39 bases, read in frame from the first base. V is pared back by 6 bases and J by 4 bases, with 12 bases lying between the germline termini. CDR1 is given as SGHRS and CDR2 as YFSETQ, both from the germline V gene. Per the publication, the time point label means: cycle 1 day 1 (C1D1), immediately before nivolumab initiation. All trial patients had relapsed after autologous stem cell transplantation, with cohorts A, B and C differing in prior brentuximab vedotin exposure. The trial cohort was composed of roughly 60 patients with relapsed/refractory classical Hodgkin lymphoma, for whom complete response, partial response or progressive disease was recorded as best overall response. In the multi-cohort phase II CheckMate 205 trial, trial patients received single-agent nivolumab. An independent review committee assessed best overall response by applying the 2007 International Working Group response criteria. Trial PBMCs were collected just before the start of nivolumab (C1D1) and during therapy at cycle 2 day 1 and cycle 4 day 1. Peripheral blood was collected in 8 mL Vacutainer Cell Preparation Tubes, from which PBMCs were isolated by centrifugation and then cryopreserved.

The rearrangement combines TRBV5-1 with TRBJ2-3; TRBD2 could be the D gene, as 5 bases match. The receptor was derived from a human donor with classical Hodgkin lymphoma. The source material was peripheral blood mononuclear cells (PBMCs), sampled at baseline. The bases read TGCGCCAGCAAGAGAGTAGCGTCAGATACGCAGTATTTT. This translates into CASKRVASDTQYF.